The 9 T cell receptor beta chains presented below share a single source sample, sequenced in a study of blood T cell repertoires in COVID-19. TCRdb's copy holds only in-frame clones and misses some; the assay was immunoSEQ multiplex PCR. The sample records around 130,000 clones, 60% to 85% being singletons. The source material was peripheral blood. These receptors came from a man between 45 and 60 years old with acute or convalescent COVID-19.

J is TRBJ2-3 and V is TRBV7-7, with 8 bases lining up with TRBD2. Germline CDR1 reads SSHAT; CDR2 reads FNYEAQ (reference sequence). V was clipped by 5 bases and J by 0 bases; unmatched bases: 7. There are 16 residues in the CDR3. The CDR3 here is CASSAGGRGSTDTQYF. The CDR3 DNA sequence: TGTGCCAGCAGCGCGGGAGGAAGGGGTAGCACAGATACGCAGTATTTT.

CDR3 in amino acids: CAISDSVSTDTQYF. For the CDR3, the DNA is TGTGCCATCAGTGATAGCGTTAGCACAGATACGCAGTATTTT. The chain joins TRBV10-3 to TRBJ2-3, with a weak D call TRBD2 (5 bases). Trimming took 3 bases from V and 0 from J, leaving 7 bases between them. The CDR3 runs to 14 residues. CDR1 is ENHRY, CDR2 SYGVKD, per germline.

The J gene is TRBJ1-5, the V gene TRBV19; 7 positions agree with TRBD1. Germline trimming cut 4 bases from V and 2 bases from J; bases unmatched to any gene: 2. Looked up from germline, CDR1 is LNHDA and CDR2 is SQIVND (reference sequence). There are 14 residues in the CDR3. CDR3 bases: TGTGCCAGTAGTACCACAGGGGGCAATCAGCCCCAGCATTTT. Encoded protein: CASSTTGGNQPQHF.

This chain uses TRBV6-5 with TRBJ1-6; D is undetermined. Germline values: CDR1 MNHEY, CDR2 SVGAGI. The length of the CDR3 is 15 residues. V was shortened by 6 bases and J by 7 bases, with 16 bases between the two germline ends. The CDR3 DNA follows: TGTGCCAGCAGGGGGTCGAGGGTGGAGAATTCACCCCTCCACTTT. The encoded protein is CASRGSRVENSPLHF.

This chain connects TRBV5-1 to TRBJ2-2, with 14 bases lining up with TRBD2. The V segment lost 4 bases and the J segment 3 bases; nucleotides outside the gene matches: 8. The germline gives CDR1 SGHRS, CDR2 YFSETQ. There are 18 residues in the CDR3. The CDR3 DNA reads as TGCGCCAGCAGCGCGACTAGCGGGGGGGCCGGTTACACCGGGGAGCTGTTTTTT. Protein product: CASSATSGGAGYTGELFF.

The genes are TRBV6-5 and TRBJ1-1, with TRBD1 identical over 10 bases. The CDR3 is 13 amino acids. J gave up 5 bases and V 6 bases, and 3 bases lay outside the gene matches. Germline V gene lookup returns CDR1 MNHEY and CDR2 SVGAGI. CDR3 nucleotides: TGTGCCAGCAGGGGGACAGGGGTTACTGAAGCTTTCTTT. It translates to CASRGTGVTEAFF.

The chain combines TRBV20-1 with TRBJ1-5, with 8 bases fitting TRBD1. Germline lookup yields CDR1 DFQATT and CDR2 SNEGSKA (reference sequence). The V and J ends lost 3 bases and 1 base, in that order; junction bases with no gene match: 8. The CDR3 is made up of 16 amino acids. The CDR3 is CSASRQGLKSNQPQHF. DNA of the CDR3: TGCAGTGCTAGTAGACAGGGGTTGAAAAGCAATCAGCCCCAGCATTTT.

V usage is TRBV19 and J usage is TRBJ1-6, with D perhaps matching TRBD1 (5 bases). Trimming took 5 bases from V and 9 from J, leaving 11 bases between them. Germline V gene sequence: CDR1 LNHDA, CDR2 SQIVND (reference sequence). The CDR3 is made up of 13 amino acids. The DNA for the CDR3 is TGTGCCAGTAGTGAAGGGGCGGCTTCACCCCTCCACTTT. It encodes CASSEGAASPLHF.

The chain combines TRBV7-2 with TRBJ2-5, with D possibly TRBD2 on 5 matching bases. Trimming took 3 bases from V and 4 from J, leaving 15 bases between them. The germline V gene encodes CDR1 SGHTA and CDR2 FQGNSA. CDR3 length equals 15 residues. CDR3 in amino acids: CASSFTAADRETQYF. CDR3 nucleotides: TGTGCCAGCAGCTTTACGGCAGCGGATAGAGAGACCCAGTACTTC.